The TCR beta chain under discussion was sequenced for a study of beta chain features in type 1 diabetes. Since all of the isolated RNA was reverse transcribed, expressed TCRB transcripts were what got sequenced. The method was immunoSEQ multiplex PCR; TCRdb's version includes in-frame clones alone and lacks a portion of them. The sample shows about 230,000 clones, 16% of them seen only once. Germline CDR1 and CDR2: ENHRY and SYGVKD. J gave up 0 bases and V 3 bases, and 2 bases lay outside the gene matches. The CDR3 contains 14 residues. Study observations and caveats: All four CD4+ subsets from Type 1 diabetes patients carried moderately but significantly shorter TCRB CDR3s.

To note about this clone: Its matching antigen is unknown.

The chain combines TRBV10-3 with TRBJ2-7, with 7 bases aligning to TRBD2. The origin of this receptor is a man aged 25 to 45 with type 1 diabetes. Input material: naive CD4+ T cells from blood. The CDR3 region has the DNA TGTGCCATCAGTGAACGGGAGGCCTCCTACGAGCAGTACTTC. The encoded protein is CAISEREASYEQYF.